These 30 T cell receptor beta chains were all obtained from the same sample, sequenced in a study of human thymus T cells. The method was immunoSEQ multiplex PCR; TCRdb's version includes in-frame clones alone and lacks a portion of them. The repertoire includes 55,000 to 70,000 clones, approximately 95% of them detected once, and under 7% sits in the top ten. The sample consisted of blood. The receptor set was obtained from a boy under two years old with a congenital heart defect but otherwise immunologically healthy.

The chain uses TRBV9 and TRBJ1-3; D perhaps matches TRBD1 (6 bases). CDR1 SGDLS and CDR2 YYNGEE come from the germline V gene. CDR3 length: 16 residues. The V end lost 2 bases, the J end lost 0 bases, and 12 bases lay between the germline ends. This CDR3 reads CASSVSTGGSGNTIYF. CDR3 nucleotide sequence: TGTGCCAGCAGCGTGTCGACAGGTGGCTCTGGAAACACCATATATTTT.

V usage is TRBV27 and J usage is TRBJ2-3, with TRBD2 matching 8 bases. J was trimmed by 4 bases and V by 2 bases; bases with no gene match: 11. The germline gives CDR1 MNHEY, CDR2 SMNVEV (reference sequence). This CDR3 contains 17 residues. Written as DNA, the CDR3 is TGTGCCAGCAGTTTAGGAGGGGTAGCGGGGTTTCCAGATACGCAGTATTTT. It translates to CASSLGGVAGFPDTQYF.

V and J are TRBV6-1 and TRBJ2-1; D is uncertain. V lost 3 bases to trimming and J lost 7 bases, with 13 bases between them. In germline, CDR1 is MNHNS, CDR2 SASEGT. The length of the CDR3 is 14 residues. In DNA form, the CDR3 reads TGTGCCAGCAGTGATCCTTTTGCTGGGAATGAGCAGTTCTTC. As protein: CASSDPFAGNEQFF.

The chain joins TRBV6-4 to TRBJ2-7; the D gene is possibly TRBD2 (6 bases). CDR3 length: 13 residues. Between the trimmed V and J ends, which lost 8 bases and 3 bases, there was a span of 14 bases. Germline V gene sequence: CDR1 MRHNA, CDR2 SNTAGT. CDR3 in amino acids: CASETGTGYEQYF. In DNA form, the CDR3 reads TGTGCCAGCGAGACCGGGACTGGCTACGAGCAGTACTTC.

The chain is built from TRBV7-3 and TRBJ1-1, with D maybe TRBD1 (5 bases). CDR1 SGHTA and CDR2 FQGTGA come from the germline V gene. This CDR3 is 13 amino acids long. The V and J ends lost 2 bases and 3 bases respectively, with 7 bases between them. This CDR3 is CASSLWGDTEAFF. In DNA form, the CDR3 reads TGTGCCAGCAGCTTATGGGGGGACACTGAAGCTTTCTTT.

CDR3 DNA sequence: TGTGCCAGCATTCGGGGAGGCTACTATGGCTACACCTTC. Translation gives CASIRGGYYGYTF. The V gene is TRBV27, the J gene TRBJ1-2; D is ambiguous. CDR3 size: 13 residues. V was pared by 7 bases and J by 3 bases, with 12 bases between. The germline V gene has CDR1 MNHEY and CDR2 SMNVEV (reference sequence).

The chain employs TRBV5-6 and TRBJ2-3; maybe TRBD1 (5 bases). CDR3 size: 14 residues. V lost 0 bases and J 1 base, leaving 6 bases between the germline ends. The germline CDR1 and CDR2 sequences are SGHDT and YYEEEE. The CDR3 protein is CASSLVGRTDTQYF. The DNA of the CDR3 is TGTGCCAGCAGCTTGGTGGGGCGCACAGATACGCAGTATTTT.

The J gene is TRBJ1-1, the V gene TRBV5-1; maybe TRBD1 (5 bases). Germline-derived CDR1 and CDR2 are SGHRS and YFSETQ. Between the trimmed V and J ends, which lost 0 bases and 1 base, there was a span of 10 bases. This CDR3 has 15 amino acids. The CDR3 coding sequence is TGCGCCAGCAGCTTGGGAGGTGGGGGGAACACTGAAGCTTTCTTT. The encoded protein is CASSLGGGGNTEAFF.

The V and J genes are TRBV2 and TRBJ1-6, with D hard to call. CDR1 is SNHLY, CDR2 FYNNEI, per germline. This CDR3 is built from 15 residues. Trimming stripped 5 bases from V and 7 bases from J, with 15 bases between. The chain's CDR3 is CASSRAGQKNSPLHF. In DNA form, the CDR3 reads TGTGCCAGCAGTCGGGCTGGCCAGAAGAATTCACCCCTCCACTTT.

The table lists this clone with a count of one. V is TRBV4-1 and J is TRBJ1-2, with a weak D call TRBD1 (6 bases). V lost 4 bases to trimming and J lost 0 bases, with 12 bases between them. CDR3 length: 15 residues. CDR1 and CDR2 from the germline V gene are MGHRA and YSYEKL. This chain's CDR3 is CASSRGQPPNYGYTF. The CDR3 coding sequence is TGCGCCAGCAGCCGCGGACAGCCTCCTAACTATGGCTACACCTTC.

The chain employs TRBV18 and TRBJ2-7; the D gene is possibly TRBD2 (5 bases). The CDR3 runs to 12 residues. With 4 bases removed from V and 6 bases from J, the gap between germline ends came to 10 bases. Germline V gives CDR1 KGHSH, CDR2 LQKENI. CDR3 DNA sequence: TGTGCCAGCTCACGCGGGCAGCCCGAGCAGTACTTC. Translation: CASSRGQPEQYF.

This chain joins TRBV29-1 and TRBJ1-5; 10 bases fit TRBD1. Germline V gene sequence: CDR1 SQVTM, CDR2 ANQGSEA. This CDR3 spans 14 amino acids. J lost 6 bases, V lost 5 bases, and 7 bases had no gene match. CDR3 DNA sequence: TGCAGCGTTACAGACAGGGGGCGAATTCAGCCCCAGCATTTT. This encodes CSVTDRGRIQPQHF.

V usage is TRBV7-2 and J usage is TRBJ2-7; 11 nucleotides agree with TRBD2. The ends lost 0 bases at V and 2 bases at J; junction bases unmatched: 3. This CDR3 is built from 16 residues. The germline V gene encodes CDR1 SGHTA and CDR2 FQGNSA. The CDR3 spells CASSLAGGLAAYEQYF. The CDR3 DNA sequence: TGTGCCAGCAGCTTAGCGGGGGGACTAGCGGCCTACGAGCAGTACTTC.

With regard to this clone: The same CDR3 also results from other DNA sequences found in this sample. The V and J genes are TRBV29-1 and TRBJ1-2; D unclear. Germline V gene lookup returns CDR1 SQVTM and CDR2 ANQGSEA. The ends were cut back, 3 bases at V and 1 base at J, with 0 bases in the middle. The length of the CDR3 is 10 residues. The CDR3 sequence is CSVDNYGYTF. CDR3 DNA sequence: TGCAGCGTTGATAACTATGGCTACACCTTC.

This chain uses TRBV15 with TRBJ1-5, with a possible D match to TRBD1 (5 bases). The V gene lost 5 bases and the J gene lost 6 bases, with 14 bases spanning the gap. CDR1 and CDR2 from the germline V gene are LNHNV and YYDKDF (reference sequence). This CDR3 has 14 residues. The CDR3 protein is CATSAQGWGQPQHF. The CDR3 coding sequence is TGTGCCACCAGCGCTCAGGGTTGGGGTCAGCCCCAGCATTTT.

The chain recombines TRBV18 with TRBJ1-1, with a possible D match to TRBD1 (5 bases). Germline CDR1 KGHSH, CDR2 LQKENI. There are 15 residues in the CDR3. The V end was cut by 0 bases, the J end by 0 bases, with 8 bases between. The CDR3 DNA reads TGTGCCAGCTCACCACCGTCCAGGGTGAACACTGAAGCTTTCTTT. This translates into CASSPPSRVNTEAFF.

The chain uses TRBV29-1 and TRBJ1-5; the D is unclear. This CDR3 region has 15 residues. The germline CDR1 and CDR2 sequences are SQVTM and ANQGSEA. The V end lost 1 base, the J end lost 0 bases, and 10 bases lay between the germline ends. CDR3 nucleotides: TGCAGCGTTGAAGGCGCGACCGATAGCAATCAGCCCCAGCATTTT. Its translation: CSVEGATDSNQPQHF.

The genes are TRBV28 and TRBJ1-1; perhaps TRBD1 as D (6 bases). Germline CDR1 MDHEN, CDR2 SYDVKM. The CDR3 totals 15 residues. With 3 bases removed from V and 0 bases from J, the gap between germline ends came to 11 bases. CDR3 sequence: CASSLGGHLNTEAFF. For the CDR3, the DNA is TGTGCCAGCAGTTTGGGGGGACACTTGAACACTGAAGCTTTCTTT.

The chain couples TRBV5-1 to TRBJ1-4; weak D call: TRBD1 (5 bases). V gave up 2 bases and J gave up 3 bases, with 11 bases separating them. This CDR3 has 15 amino acids. In germline, CDR1 is SGHRS, CDR2 YFSETQ. The CDR3 DNA follows: TGCGCCAGCAGCTTTTTGACAGCACCTAATGAAAAACTGTTTTTT. It yields the protein CASSFLTAPNEKLFF.

This chain uses TRBV27 with TRBJ2-7, with D unclear. The CDR3 spans 14 residues. Germline CDR1 and CDR2: MNHEY and SMNVEV (reference sequence). Trimming took 2 bases from V and 0 from J, leaving 8 bases between them. The CDR3: CASSLMPSSYEQYF. The DNA of the CDR3 is TGTGCCAGCAGTTTAATGCCCTCCTCCTACGAGCAGTACTTC.

This chain uses TRBV19 with TRBJ2-2; TRBD2 matches 9 bases. After removal of 2 bases from V and 5 bases from J, the junction contained 12 bases not matched to a gene. Per the germline V gene, CDR1 is LNHDA and CDR2 is SQIVND (reference sequence). CDR3 length equals 18 residues. The CDR3 sequence is CASSISPWTSAQTGELFF. CDR3 nucleotide sequence: TGTGCCAGTAGTATAAGCCCCTGGACTAGCGCACAAACCGGGGAGCTGTTTTTT.

The chain carries TRBV11-3 and TRBJ2-1; tentatively, D is TRBD2 (6 bases). In germline, CDR1 is SGHNT, CDR2 YENEEA. V was pared by 1 base and J by 5 bases, with 9 bases between. The CDR3 is made up of 14 amino acids. CDR3 nucleotide sequence: TGTGCCAGCAGCTTAGGGAGGGCCGACAATGAGCAGTTCTTC. As protein: CASSLGRADNEQFF. Full variable domain (rest looked up from reference TRBV11-3 and TRBJ2-1): EAGVVQSPRYKIIEKKQPVAFWCNPISGHNTLYWYLQNLGQGPELLIRYENEEAVDDSQLPKDRFSAERLKGVDSTLKIQPAELGDSAVYLCASSLGRADNEQFFGPGTRLTVL.

The chain links TRBV4-3 to TRBJ2-2, with 7 bases fitting TRBD1. This CDR3 is 15 amino acids long. Germline V gene data show CDR1 as LGHNA and CDR2 as YSLEER. V shed 2 bases, J shed 0 bases, and the junction held 0 bases outside the gene matches. CDR3 nucleotide sequence: TGCGCCAGCAGCCAACAGGGGGCGAACACCGGGGAGCTGTTTTTT. Translated: CASSQQGANTGELFF.

The chain combines TRBV12-5 with TRBJ2-7; the match to TRBD2 covers 11 bases. Germline V lookup: CDR1 LGHNT, CDR2 FRNRAP. V lost 5 bases to trimming and J lost 3 bases; unmatched junction nucleotides: 3. The CDR3 loop spans 14 amino acids. The CDR3 sequence is CASGAGLADYEQYF. In DNA, the CDR3 is TGTGCTAGTGGTGCGGGACTAGCGGACTACGAGCAGTACTTC.

The J gene is TRBJ2-1, the V gene TRBV7-9; 7 bases map to TRBD2. The CDR3 totals 13 residues. The V and J ends lost 7 bases and 9 bases, in that order; junction bases with no gene match: 9. The germline V gene encodes CDR1 SEHNR and CDR2 FQNEAQ (reference sequence). The DNA of the CDR3 is TGTGCCAGCACAGGGAGGGCCGGGAGTGAGCAGTTCTTC. It encodes CASTGRAGSEQFF.

This clone was detected a few times. This chain connects TRBV19 to TRBJ1-5; D call uncertain. The V gene lost 3 bases and the J gene lost 0 bases, with 9 bases spanning the gap. CDR1 and CDR2 (germline): LNHDA, SQIVND (reference sequence). The CDR3 is 15 amino acids. CDR3 amino acids: CASSIRRDSNQPQHF. Written as DNA, the CDR3 is TGTGCCAGTAGTATCAGGCGGGATAGCAATCAGCCCCAGCATTTT.

The chain employs TRBV7-9 and TRBJ1-3; D may be TRBD1 (5 bases). From germline, CDR1 is SEHNR and CDR2 FQNEAQ (reference sequence). This CDR3 spans 16 amino acids. The V end was cut by 4 bases, the J end by 2 bases, with 15 bases between. This CDR3 is CASSSPITGAGNTIYF. Written as DNA, the CDR3 is TGTGCCAGCAGCTCACCTATCACAGGAGCTGGAAACACCATATATTTT.

V gene TRBV7-2 combines with J gene TRBJ2-3, with 7 bases identical to TRBD2. The CDR3 has 15 residues. In germline, CDR1 is SGHTA, CDR2 FQGNSA. Germline trimming cut 5 bases from V and 1 base from J; bases unmatched to any gene: 6. This CDR3 is CASSPSGKGTDTQYF. CDR3 coding DNA: TGTGCCAGCAGCCCCAGCGGGAAGGGCACAGATACGCAGTATTTT.

This chain uses TRBV25-1 with TRBJ2-7; no reliable D call. Between the trimmed V and J ends, which lost 10 bases and 4 bases, there was a span of 14 bases. From germline, CDR1 is MGHDK and CDR2 SYGVNS. The CDR3 length is 12 residues. The CDR3, as DNA: TGTGCCAACCATGATGGGTATTACGAGCAGTACTTC. Its translation: CANHDGYYEQYF.

The chain joins TRBV5-5 to TRBJ2-3; D is undetermined. This CDR3 is built from 14 residues. Germline CDR1 reads SGHKS; CDR2 reads YYEKEE (reference sequence). V was pared by 4 bases and J by 5 bases, with 14 bases between. In DNA form, the CDR3 reads TGTGCCAGCAGCCAAATTGGGCCTGTAGATACGCAGTATTTT. Protein product: CASSQIGPVDTQYF.